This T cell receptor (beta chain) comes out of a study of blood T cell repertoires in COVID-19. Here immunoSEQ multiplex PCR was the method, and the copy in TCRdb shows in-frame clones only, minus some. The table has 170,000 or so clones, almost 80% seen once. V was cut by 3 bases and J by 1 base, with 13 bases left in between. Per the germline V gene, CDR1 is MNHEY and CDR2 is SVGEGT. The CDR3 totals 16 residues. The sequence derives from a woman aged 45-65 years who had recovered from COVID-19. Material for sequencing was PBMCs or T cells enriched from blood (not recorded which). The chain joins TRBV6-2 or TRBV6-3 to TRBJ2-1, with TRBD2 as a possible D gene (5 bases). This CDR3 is CASSYRGRLSYNEQFF. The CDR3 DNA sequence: TGTGCCAGCAGTTATCGGGGTCGGTTATCCTACAATGAGCAGTTCTTC.